This entry features one T cell receptor (beta chain) sequence. The antigen remains unidentified. Method: immunoSEQ multiplex PCR; TCRdb's copy keeps in-frame clones and lacks some. The table has some 130,000 clones, roughly nine tenths seen once. The sample comes from a study of T cell responses to AZD1222 COVID-19 vaccine. V was clipped by 5 bases and J by 6 bases, with 17 bases between them. The CDR3 extends over 15 amino acids. Germline CDR1 is MNHEY and CDR2 is SVGAGI. General observations from the study: Repertoire samples came only from after the peak T cell response. The span of vaccine-associated CD4 TCRs extended across spike, with dominance at 160-218 and 743-854. Receipt of two AZD1222 doses was followed by a rise in Spike-specific TCR breadth and depth. Recipients of AZD1222 seropositive at baseline numbered only 5 or 6.

This clonotype originated in an adult in good health. The sample was peripheral blood, taken on day 0 of AZD1222 vaccination. This chain links TRBV6-5 with TRBJ1-5; D is unclear. The DNA for the CDR3 is TGTGCCAGCAGTACCTATAAAACCCGCGGTCAGCCCCAGCATTTT. Its protein is CASSTYKTRGQPQHF.